This T cell receptor beta chain is drawn from a study of CD8 T cells in Susac syndrome. From germline, CDR1 is SEHNR and CDR2 FQNEAQ (reference sequence). The CDR3 is 13 residues long. V gave up 1 base and J gave up 7 bases, with 7 bases separating them. RNA in amounts of about 0.45 to 1 ug was reverse transcribed with random hexamers. Coverage of TCR beta CDR3 amplification by immunoSEQ multiplex PCR extended to 54 Vbeta and 13 Jbeta. TCRdb reanalysed the immunoSEQ multiplex PCR reads using MiXCR and keeps one entry per CDR3 protein. The data contain a few hundred thousand distinct CDR3 sequences, 92% of them singletons.

The chain is built from TRBV7-9 and TRBJ2-2, with D perhaps matching TRBD2 (5 bases). Sequencing was performed on CD8+ T cells from PBMCs. This TCR was recovered from a human donor with multiple sclerosis. The CDR3 DNA sequence: TGTGCCAGCAGCTTAGTCGGGGACGGGGAGCTGTTTTTT. Protein: CASSLVGDGELFF.